These 23 T cell receptor beta chains were sequenced from one sample in a study of T-cell memory formation after mild COVID-19. Via MiXCR, TCRdb re-called the 5' RACE reads, giving one row per CDR3 protein. The sample lists about 610,000 distinct CDR3 sequences; around 15% were seen once. Sequenced: PBMCs or a T cell subset sorted from them (not recorded which). The receptor set was obtained from an adult woman who had mild COVID-19 (a few samples of this study predate the infection). Cell type and time point are not known.

This clonotype was picked up a small number of times. The genes are TRBV6-1 and TRBJ2-1; 9 positions match TRBD1. The CDR3 consists of 13 residues. V dropped 6 bases and J dropped 7; count of bases not matched to a gene: 4. Germline CDR1 MNHNS, CDR2 SASEGT. The CDR3 DNA reads TGTGCCAGCAGCGCCGGGACAGGGAATGAGCAGTTCTTC. Protein product: CASSAGTGNEQFF.

This rearrangement joins TRBV7-9 to TRBJ2-1, with D possibly TRBD1 on 6 matching bases. The ends were cut back, 4 bases at V and 4 bases at J, with 17 bases in the middle. CDR1 is SEHNR and CDR2 is FQNEAQ in the germline V gene (reference sequence). The CDR3 sequence is 16 residues long. The CDR3, as DNA: TGTGCCAGCAGCTATACGGACACTCAGGGGTACAATGAGCAGTTCTTC. Its translation is CASSYTDTQGYNEQFF.

The chain joins TRBV20-1 to TRBJ1-5, with 7 nucleotides matching TRBD1. CDR1 and CDR2 (germline): DFQATT, SNEGSKA (reference sequence). V gave up 0 bases and J gave up 4 bases; unmatched junction bases: 6. The CDR3 is 15 amino acids. Here the CDR3 DNA reads TGCAGTGCTAGAGAAGGGACAGCGCTGAATCAGCCCCAGCATTTT. Translating gives CSAREGTALNQPQHF.

This chain uses TRBV7-9 with TRBJ1-1; 9 bases agree with TRBD1. J gave up 5 bases and V 5 bases, and 12 bases lay outside the gene matches. Germline CDR1 and CDR2: SEHNR and FQNEAQ (reference sequence). The CDR3 is 16 amino acids. CDR3 amino acids: CASSPPGQGSGTEAFF. DNA of the CDR3: TGTGCCAGCAGCCCGCCGGGACAGGGCTCCGGAACTGAAGCTTTCTTT.

This clonotype has just a few counts. V gene TRBV20-1 combines with J gene TRBJ1-6; maybe TRBD1 (6 bases). The CDR3 sequence is 12 residues long. Germline lookup yields CDR1 DFQATT and CDR2 SNEGSKA (reference sequence). V lost 4 bases, J lost 11 bases, and 12 bases lay in between. The CDR3 loop is CSATGAGPPLHF. The CDR3 DNA is TGCAGTGCTACGGGGGCAGGGCCACCCCTCCACTTT.

There are a few counts of this clonotype. The V gene is TRBV4-3, the J gene TRBJ2-3; D gene ambiguous. The CDR3 length is 15 residues. V lost 1 base and J 6 bases, leaving 14 bases between the germline ends. Germline CDR1 reads LGHNA; CDR2 reads YSLEER. The CDR3 nucleotides read TGCGCCAGCAGCCAAGCAGCAGTGGTAGTGGATACGCAGTATTTT. Its translation: CASSQAAVVVDTQYF.

This clonotype was seen many times. The chain links TRBV5-1 to TRBJ2-1; 7 positions agree with TRBD2. J was trimmed by 3 bases and V by 0 bases; bases with no gene match: 3. The CDR3 has 15 residues. In germline, CDR1 is SGHRS, CDR2 YFSETQ. The CDR3 region has the DNA TGCGCCAGCAGCTTGGGCAGCGGGAACTACAATGAGCAGTTCTTC. Amino acids: CASSLGSGNYNEQFF.

This clonotype occurred a few times. DNA for the CDR3: TGTGCCAGCAGCTTAGTAGGCCTACTAGCTGAGCAGTTCTTC. This codes for CASSLVGLLAEQFF. The chain couples TRBV7-9 to TRBJ2-1; a weak D match, TRBD2 (6 bases). Trimming shortened V by 1 base and J by 9 bases, and 13 bases separated the two germline ends. CDR3 length equals 14 residues. Germline CDR1 SEHNR, CDR2 FQNEAQ (reference sequence). Full variable domain (outside the CDR3, taken from reference TRBV7-9 and TRBJ2-1): DTGVSQNPRHKITKRGQNVTFRCDPISEHNRLYWYRQTLGQGPEFLTYFQNEAQLEKSRLLSDRFSAERPKGSFSTLEIQRTEQGDSAMYLCASSLVGLLAEQFFGPGTRLTVL.

The chain uses TRBV29-1 and TRBJ2-1; 7 nucleotides align to TRBD1. Trimming at V came to 6 bases and at J to 7 bases, leaving 12 bases not matched to a gene. There are 14 residues in the CDR3. CDR1 is SQVTM and CDR2 is ANQGSEA in the germline V gene. DNA of the CDR3: TGCAGCGTACTACAGGGGATCCTAGGGAATGAGCAGTTCTTC. Translation: CSVLQGILGNEQFF.

This clonotype was recorded at least ten times. This chain links TRBV24-1 with TRBJ1-5, with D perhaps matching TRBD1 (6 bases). The CDR3 extends over 14 amino acids. Germline V gene lookup returns CDR1 KGHDR and CDR2 SFDVKD. Trimming cost V 4 bases and J 3 bases, with 9 bases left between them. The CDR3 loop reads CATSEGGTNQPQHF. The CDR3 coding sequence is TGTGCCACCAGTGAAGGGGGGACCAATCAGCCCCAGCATTTT.

This clonotype was observed a few times. The chain combines TRBV5-4 with TRBJ2-5; weak D call: TRBD1 (6 bases). Looked up from germline, CDR1 is SGHNT and CDR2 is YYREEE (reference sequence). This CDR3 has 14 amino acids. Deletions cut 4 bases from V and 5 bases from J, with 15 bases between. CDR3 in amino acids: CASSRGQGTETQYF. The CDR3 DNA follows: TGTGCCAGCAGCCGGGGTCAGGGGACGGAGACCCAGTACTTC.

The table lists this clonotype with a few counts. The genes are TRBV7-9 and TRBJ2-1; 10 bases are shared with TRBD2. This CDR3 spans 17 amino acids. The germline V gene encodes CDR1 SEHNR and CDR2 FQNEAQ (reference sequence). V shed 3 bases, J shed 5 bases, and the junction held 10 bases outside the gene matches. CDR3 nucleotide sequence: TGTGCCAGCAGCTTGAGGGCTAGCGGGAGTTTCGACAATGAGCAGTTCTTC. Its translation: CASSLRASGSFDNEQFF.

The V and J genes are TRBV29-1 and TRBJ2-7; the D gene is possibly TRBD1 (6 bases). Trimming removed 6 bases from V and 1 base from J, with 13 bases in between. Germline V gene lookup returns CDR1 SQVTM and CDR2 ANQGSEA. The CDR3 is 13 residues long. The CDR3 sequence is CSVGQPESYEQYF. CDR3 in DNA: TGCAGCGTCGGACAGCCAGAGTCCTACGAGCAGTACTTC.

The chain is built from TRBV12-3 or TRBV12-4 and TRBJ2-3; TRBD1 agrees at 9 bases. Unmatched junction bases numbered 2, after V lost 10 bases and J lost 0 bases. The CDR3 is 13 amino acids. CDR3 in amino acids: CATGQGSTDTQYF. The CDR3 region has the DNA TGTGCCACCGGACAGGGGAGCACAGATACGCAGTATTTT.

The J gene is TRBJ1-1, the V gene TRBV7-2; D is unresolved. Germline CDR1 and CDR2: SGHTA and FQGNSA. The V gene lost 5 bases and the J gene lost 1 base, with 17 bases spanning the gap. The CDR3 totals 16 residues. The chain's CDR3 is CASSLPFNARNTEAFF. CDR3 DNA sequence: TGTGCCAGCAGCCTCCCATTCAATGCACGGAACACTGAAGCTTTCTTT.

The chain couples TRBV5-6 to TRBJ2-1, with 11 bases identical to TRBD1. This CDR3 comprises 14 residues. The junction had 5 bases not matched to a gene; V was cut back by 4 bases and J by 8 bases. Germline lookup yields CDR1 SGHDT and CDR2 YYEEEE. For the CDR3, the DNA is TGTGCCAGCAGCACCAGGGACAGGGGGGATGAGCAGTTCTTC. It is translated as CASSTRDRGDEQFF.

This clonotype was seen a handful of times. This chain joins TRBV24-1 and TRBJ2-1; 8 nucleotides agree with TRBD1. The V and J ends lost 7 bases and 4 bases, in that order; junction bases with no gene match: 8. The germline V gene has CDR1 KGHDR and CDR2 SFDVKD. The CDR3 is made up of 15 amino acids. Here the CDR3 DNA reads TGTGCCACCAGCGAACCGGGACAGGAGTACAATGAGCAGTTCTTC. Protein product: CATSEPGQEYNEQFF.

This clonotype was recorded many times. This chain joins TRBV11-3 and TRBJ2-2; D possibly corresponds to TRBD1 (5 bases). Germline V CDR1 and CDR2: SGHNT, YENEEA. This CDR3 comprises 12 residues. Trimming removed 4 bases at V and 5 bases at J, with 5 bases between. The chain's CDR3 is CASSYRTGELFF. DNA of the CDR3: TGTGCCAGCAGCTACAGGACCGGGGAGCTGTTTTTT.

The chain employs TRBV12-5 and TRBJ2-7, with D possibly matching TRBD2 (5 bases). CDR1 and CDR2 (germline): LGHNT, FRNRAP. Trimming left V 5 bases short and J 10 bases short, with 15 bases between. The CDR3 has 12 residues. CDR3 sequence reads: CASGTPAGSQYF. The CDR3 nucleotides read TGTGCTAGTGGTACTCCGGCGGGTAGTCAGTACTTC.

This sequence joins TRBV30 and TRBJ2-7, with 8 bases lining up with TRBD1. The CDR3 runs to 14 residues. The germline V gene has CDR1 GTSNPN and CDR2 SVGIG (reference sequence). Germline trimming cut 7 bases from V and 4 bases from J; bases unmatched to any gene: 12. DNA for the CDR3: TGTGCCTCGCACCCGACAGGGGACTCTTACGAGCAGTACTTC. It encodes CASHPTGDSYEQYF.

This clonotype has a count of ten or more. The CDR3 sequence: CASSLVNEQFF. As DNA, the CDR3 is TGTGCCAGCAGCTTAGTCAATGAGCAGTTCTTC. The chain uses TRBV7-2 and TRBJ2-1; D remains ambiguous. V gave up 1 base and J gave up 6 bases, with 1 base separating them. Germline V gene lookup returns CDR1 SGHTA and CDR2 FQGNSA. The CDR3 extends over 11 amino acids.

The gene calls are TRBV15 and TRBJ2-1, with D perhaps TRBD2 (5 bases). Trimming took off 3 bases at V and 10 bases at J, with 16 bases between the two ends. Germline CDR1 reads LNHNV; CDR2 reads YYDKDF (reference sequence). The CDR3 runs 14 residues. The CDR3 region is CATSRDSALGEQFF. CDR3 DNA: TGTGCCACCAGCAGGGACTCCGCACTGGGGGAGCAGTTCTTC. Together with reference TRBV15 and TRBJ2-1, the CDR3 gives the full variable domain: DAMVIQNPRYQVTQFGKPVTLSCSQTLNHNVMYWYQQKSSQAPKLLFHYYDKDFNNEADTPDNFQSRRPNTSFCFLDIRSPGLGDTAMYLCATSRDSALGEQFFGPGTRLTVL.

The chain's CDR3 is CASSRTEGSNYGYTF. Here the CDR3 DNA reads TGTGCCAGCAGTCGTACGGAAGGGTCTAACTATGGCTACACCTTC. J is TRBJ1-2 and V is TRBV7-6; D not certain. CDR1 and CDR2 from the germline V gene are SGHVS and FNYEAQ. The CDR3 covers 15 residues. The V end was cut by 6 bases, the J end by 0 bases, with 14 bases between.